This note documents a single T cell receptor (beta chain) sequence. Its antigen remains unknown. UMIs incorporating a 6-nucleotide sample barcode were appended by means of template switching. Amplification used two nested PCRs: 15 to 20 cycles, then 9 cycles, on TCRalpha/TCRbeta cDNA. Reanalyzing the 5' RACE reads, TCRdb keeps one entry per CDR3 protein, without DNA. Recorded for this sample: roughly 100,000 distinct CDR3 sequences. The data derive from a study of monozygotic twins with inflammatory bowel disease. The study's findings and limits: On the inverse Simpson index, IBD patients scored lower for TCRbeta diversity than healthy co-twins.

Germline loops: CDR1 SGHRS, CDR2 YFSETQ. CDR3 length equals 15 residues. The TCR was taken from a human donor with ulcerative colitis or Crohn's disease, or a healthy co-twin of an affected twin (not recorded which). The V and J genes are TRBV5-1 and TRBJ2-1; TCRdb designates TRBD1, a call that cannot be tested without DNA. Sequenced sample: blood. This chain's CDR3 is CASSLVPLQYNEQFF.